This entry features one TCR beta chain sequence. This sample is drawn from a study of blood T cell repertoires in COVID-19. Overall study: Specimens from acute and convalescent COVID-19 originated in the United States, Italy and Spain.

In the original workflow: From reference gene primer amplification, estimates of nucleated cell counts were derived. Profiled with immunoSEQ multiplex PCR; TCRdb holds only in-frame clones, not every one. V and J calls and clone size follow that table, whereas D and trimming were derived from the DNA. Among 250,000 or so clones, roughly 86% were seen once, and the ten largest hold roughly 4%. Material for sequencing was peripheral blood. The TCR sequence derives from a man in his forties or fifties with acute or convalescent COVID-19.

CDR3 protein: CASSQAAGVTDEQFF. The DNA of the CDR3 is TGTGCCAGCAGCCAAGCAGCGGGGGTAACGGATGAGCAGTTCTTC. The chain carries TRBV4-2 and TRBJ2-1, with TRBD2 matching over 8 bases. V lost 1 base to trimming and J lost 8 bases; unmatched junction nucleotides: 7. This CDR3 spans 15 amino acids. Germline-derived CDR1 and CDR2 are LGHNA and YNFKEQ.